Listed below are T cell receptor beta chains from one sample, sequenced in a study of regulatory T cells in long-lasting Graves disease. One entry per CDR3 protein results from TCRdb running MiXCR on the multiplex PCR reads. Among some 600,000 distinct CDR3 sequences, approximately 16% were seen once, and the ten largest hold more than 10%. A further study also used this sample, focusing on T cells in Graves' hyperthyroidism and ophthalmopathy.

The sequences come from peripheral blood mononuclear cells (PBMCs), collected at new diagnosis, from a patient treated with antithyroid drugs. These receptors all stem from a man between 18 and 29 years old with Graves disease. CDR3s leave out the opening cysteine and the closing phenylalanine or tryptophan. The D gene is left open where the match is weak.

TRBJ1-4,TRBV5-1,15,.,ASSFGSQYTTNEKLF
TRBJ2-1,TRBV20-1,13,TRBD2,SAPRSLAGGDEQF
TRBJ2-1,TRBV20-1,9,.,SANGGNEQF
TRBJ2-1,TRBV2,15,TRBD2,ASSRTSGRPTYNEQF
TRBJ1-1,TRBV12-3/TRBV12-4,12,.,ASSLGVVNTEAF
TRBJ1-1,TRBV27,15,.,ASSQLDGTGLNTEAF
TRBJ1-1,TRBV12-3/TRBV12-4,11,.,ASRNLGGPEAF
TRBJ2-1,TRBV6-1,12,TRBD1,ASSADRAYNEQF
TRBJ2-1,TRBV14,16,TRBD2,ASSPGLAERRPNNEQF
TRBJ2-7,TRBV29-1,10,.,STAGTSYEQY
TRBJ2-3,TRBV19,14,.,ASSLHPGLRTDTQY
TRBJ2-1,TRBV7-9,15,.,ASSSGGLAGLYNEQF
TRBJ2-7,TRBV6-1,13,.,ASRGQTASSYEQY
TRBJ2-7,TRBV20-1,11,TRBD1,SASTGASYEQY
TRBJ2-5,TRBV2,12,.,ASIGPTTGETQY
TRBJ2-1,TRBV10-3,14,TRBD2,AISASGTSGSNEQF
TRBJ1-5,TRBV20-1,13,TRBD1,SARKPGQGSQPQH
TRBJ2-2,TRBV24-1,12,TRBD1,ATLRTGNTGELF
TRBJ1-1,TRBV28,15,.,ASSPMDGPRRITEAF
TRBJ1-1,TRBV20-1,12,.,SARVSEGVGEAF
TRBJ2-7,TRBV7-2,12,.,ASSLSQQAYEQY
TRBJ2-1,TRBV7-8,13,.,ASSSVYRGDNEQF
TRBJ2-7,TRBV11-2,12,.,ASSTTKSSYEQY
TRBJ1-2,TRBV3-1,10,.,ASRPRGGGYT
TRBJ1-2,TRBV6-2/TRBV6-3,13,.,ASSSNPGTYYGYT
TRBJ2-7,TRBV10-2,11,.,ASSVADTYEQY
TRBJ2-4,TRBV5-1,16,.,ASSVAENGIPAKNIQY
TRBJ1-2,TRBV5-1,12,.,ASSPEGTSKGYT
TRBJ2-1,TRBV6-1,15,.,ASRGGDIAGQAYEQF
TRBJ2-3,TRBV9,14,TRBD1,ASSPRPDRGSDTQY
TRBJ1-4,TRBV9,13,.,ASSVDFKLGEKLF
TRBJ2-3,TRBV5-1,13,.,ASSFLAAGPDTQY
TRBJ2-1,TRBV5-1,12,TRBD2,ASRVAGAYNEQF
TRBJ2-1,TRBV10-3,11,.,AISGMGVHEQF
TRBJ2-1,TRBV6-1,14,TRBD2,ASRKAGERAYNEQF
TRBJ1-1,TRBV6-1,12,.,ASSDGSGTLEAF
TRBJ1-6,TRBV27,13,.,ASSRQGIYNSPLH
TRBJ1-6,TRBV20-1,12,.,SARAGDYNSPLH
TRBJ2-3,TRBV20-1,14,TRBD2,SAREGTAGGTDTQY
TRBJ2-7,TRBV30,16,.,AWSVLDGEQPDSYEQY
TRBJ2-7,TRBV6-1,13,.,ASSEAPRTAYEQY
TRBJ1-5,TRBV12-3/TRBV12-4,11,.,ASTLQGNQPQH
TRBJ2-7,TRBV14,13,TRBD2,ASSQPGRTPYEQY
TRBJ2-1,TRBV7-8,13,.,ASSPTGGYYNEQF